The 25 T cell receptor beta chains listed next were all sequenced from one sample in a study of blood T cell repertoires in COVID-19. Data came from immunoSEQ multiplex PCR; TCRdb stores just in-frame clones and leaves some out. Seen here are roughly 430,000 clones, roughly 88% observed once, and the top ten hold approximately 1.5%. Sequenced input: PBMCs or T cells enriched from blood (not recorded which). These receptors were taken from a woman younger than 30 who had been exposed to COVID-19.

CDR3 protein: CASSSAGLMNEQYF. The CDR3 DNA reads TGTGCCAGCAGCTCCGCGGGACTGATGAACGAGCAGTACTTC. This chain connects TRBV28 to TRBJ2-7; a possible D gene is TRBD2 (6 bases). Per germline, CDR1 MDHEN and CDR2 SYDVKM. The V end lost 6 bases, the J end lost 5 bases, and 17 bases lay between the germline ends. The CDR3 has 14 residues.

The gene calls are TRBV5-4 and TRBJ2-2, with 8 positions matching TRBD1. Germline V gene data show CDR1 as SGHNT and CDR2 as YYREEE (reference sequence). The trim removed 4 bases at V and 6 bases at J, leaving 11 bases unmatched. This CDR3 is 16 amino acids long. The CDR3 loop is CASSLTPTGEAGELFF. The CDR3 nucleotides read TGTGCCAGCAGCCTCACCCCGACAGGGGAGGCCGGGGAGCTGTTTTTT. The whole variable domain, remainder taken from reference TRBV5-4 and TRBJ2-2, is ETGVTQSPTHLIKTRGQQVTLRCSSQSGHNTVSWYQQALGQGPQFIFQYYREEENGRGNFPPRFSGLQFPNYSSELNVNALELDDSALYLCASSLTPTGEAGELFFGEGSRLTVL.

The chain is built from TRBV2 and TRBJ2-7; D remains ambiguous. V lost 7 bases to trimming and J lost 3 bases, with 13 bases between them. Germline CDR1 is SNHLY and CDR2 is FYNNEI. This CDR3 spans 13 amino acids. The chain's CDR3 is CASTQTPGYEQYF. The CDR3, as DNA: TGTGCCAGCACCCAGACACCAGGCTACGAGCAGTACTTC.

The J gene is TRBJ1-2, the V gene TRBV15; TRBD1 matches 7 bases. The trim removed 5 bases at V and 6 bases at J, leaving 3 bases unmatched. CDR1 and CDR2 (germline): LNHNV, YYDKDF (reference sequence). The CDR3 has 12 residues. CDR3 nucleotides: TGTGCCACCAGCCTGACAGGGAATGGCTACACCTTC. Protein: CATSLTGNGYTF. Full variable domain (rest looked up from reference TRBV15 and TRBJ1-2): DAMVIQNPRYQVTQFGKPVTLSCSQTLNHNVMYWYQQKSSQAPKLLFHYYDKDFNNEADTPDNFQSRRPNTSFCFLDIRSPGLGDTAMYLCATSLTGNGYTFGSGTRLTVV.

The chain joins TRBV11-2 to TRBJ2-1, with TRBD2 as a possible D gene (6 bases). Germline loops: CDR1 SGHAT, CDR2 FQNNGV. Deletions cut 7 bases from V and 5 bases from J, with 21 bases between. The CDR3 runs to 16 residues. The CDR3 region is CASTSTFGTGHNEQFF. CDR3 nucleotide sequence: TGTGCCAGCACAAGTACCTTTGGGACTGGACACAATGAGCAGTTCTTC.

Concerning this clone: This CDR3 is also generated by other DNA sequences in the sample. The CDR3 nucleotides are TGCGCCAGCAGCTTGACTAGCGGTTCCACCGGGGAGCTGTTTTTT. Its protein is CASSLTSGSTGELFF. The chain has TRBV5-1 and TRBJ2-2; 8 bases align to TRBD2. J was trimmed by 4 bases and V by 1 base; bases with no gene match: 3. Germline V gives CDR1 SGHRS, CDR2 YFSETQ. The CDR3 length is 15 residues.

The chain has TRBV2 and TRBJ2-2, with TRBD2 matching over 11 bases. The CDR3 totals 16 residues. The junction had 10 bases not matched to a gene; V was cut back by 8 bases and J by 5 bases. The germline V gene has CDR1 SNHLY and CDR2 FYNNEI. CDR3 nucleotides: TGTGCCAGCGGTTGGCTAGCGGGGGGTGTGACCGGGGAGCTGTTTTTT. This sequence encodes CASGWLAGGVTGELFF.

In DNA form, the CDR3 reads TGTGCCAGCACCCTAGGTAGCGGGAGGGCCCTCAGGTACGAGCAGTACTTC. Translation: CASTLGSGRALRYEQYF. This sequence joins TRBV11-2 and TRBJ2-7; TRBD2 agrees at 11 bases. V lost 7 bases and J lost 4; bases outside the gene matches: 15. This CDR3 contains 17 residues. Germline V gives CDR1 SGHAT, CDR2 FQNNGV.

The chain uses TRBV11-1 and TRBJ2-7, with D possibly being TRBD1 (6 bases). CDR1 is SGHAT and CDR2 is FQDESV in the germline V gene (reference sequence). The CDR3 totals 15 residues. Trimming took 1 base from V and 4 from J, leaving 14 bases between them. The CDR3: CASSLGDTITYEQYF. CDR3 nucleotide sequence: TGTGCCAGCAGCTTAGGGGACACAATAACTTACGAGCAGTACTTC.

CDR3 sequence reads: CASSNRDSFNYGYTF. CDR3 bases: TGTGCCAGCAGCAACCGGGACAGTTTTAACTATGGCTACACCTTC. The chain employs TRBV5-6 and TRBJ1-2; 7 bases align to TRBD1. This CDR3 contains 15 residues. V gave up 4 bases and J gave up 1 base; unmatched junction bases: 7. The germline gives CDR1 SGHDT, CDR2 YYEEEE.

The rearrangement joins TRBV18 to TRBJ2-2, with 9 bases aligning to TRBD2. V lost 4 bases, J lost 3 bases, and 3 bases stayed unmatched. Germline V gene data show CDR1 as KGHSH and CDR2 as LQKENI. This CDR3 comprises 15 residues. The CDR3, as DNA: TGTGCCAGCTCACTGAGGACTAGCGACACCGGGGAGCTGTTTTTT. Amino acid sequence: CASSLRTSDTGELFF.

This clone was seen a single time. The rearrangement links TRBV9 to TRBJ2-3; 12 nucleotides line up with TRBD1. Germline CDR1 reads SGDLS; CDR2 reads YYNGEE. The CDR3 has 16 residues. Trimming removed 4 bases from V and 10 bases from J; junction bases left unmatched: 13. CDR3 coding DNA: TGTGCCAGCAGCCCCGGGACAGGGGGCTTTGTTTGGGCGCAGTATTTT. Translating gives CASSPGTGGFVWAQYF.

CDR3: CASSAPGLAGQETQYF. In nucleotides, the CDR3 is TGTGCCAGCAGCGCGCCGGGACTAGCGGGGCAAGAGACCCAGTACTTC. The chain joins TRBV5-5 to TRBJ2-5, with 13 bases aligning to TRBD2. CDR1 is SGHKS, CDR2 YYEKEE, per germline (reference sequence). V shed 4 bases, J shed 2 bases, and the junction held 5 bases outside the gene matches. This CDR3 contains 16 residues.

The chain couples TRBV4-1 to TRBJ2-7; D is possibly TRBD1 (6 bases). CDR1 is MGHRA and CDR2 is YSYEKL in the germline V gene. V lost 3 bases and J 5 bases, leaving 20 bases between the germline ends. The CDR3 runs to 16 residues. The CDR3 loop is CASSHPGQMGSNEQYF. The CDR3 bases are TGCGCCAGCAGCCATCCCGGACAGATGGGATCAAACGAGCAGTACTTC.

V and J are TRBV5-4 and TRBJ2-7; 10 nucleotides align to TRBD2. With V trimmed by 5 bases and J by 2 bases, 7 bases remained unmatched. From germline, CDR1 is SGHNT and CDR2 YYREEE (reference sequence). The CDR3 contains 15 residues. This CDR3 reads CASSSSGGAAYEQYF. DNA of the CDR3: TGTGCCAGCAGTTCCAGCGGGGGGGCCGCCTACGAGCAGTACTTC. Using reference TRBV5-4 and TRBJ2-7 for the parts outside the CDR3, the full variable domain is ETGVTQSPTHLIKTRGQQVTLRCSSQSGHNTVSWYQQALGQGPQFIFQYYREEENGRGNFPPRFSGLQFPNYSSELNVNALELDDSALYLCASSSSGGAAYEQYFGPGTRLTVT.

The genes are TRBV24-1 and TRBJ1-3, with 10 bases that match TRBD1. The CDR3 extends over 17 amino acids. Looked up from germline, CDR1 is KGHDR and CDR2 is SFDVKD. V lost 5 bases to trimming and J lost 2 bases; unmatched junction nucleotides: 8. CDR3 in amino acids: CATSASAGTGAGNTIYF. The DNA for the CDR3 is TGTGCCACCAGTGCCTCCGCCGGGACAGGGGCTGGAAACACCATATATTTT.

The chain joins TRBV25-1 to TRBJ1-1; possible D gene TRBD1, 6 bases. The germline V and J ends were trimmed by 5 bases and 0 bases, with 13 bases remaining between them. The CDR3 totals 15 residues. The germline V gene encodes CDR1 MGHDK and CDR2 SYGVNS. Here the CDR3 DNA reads TGTGCCAGCAGTCCCATCGGACAGTTGAACACTGAAGCTTTCTTT. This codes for CASSPIGQLNTEAFF.

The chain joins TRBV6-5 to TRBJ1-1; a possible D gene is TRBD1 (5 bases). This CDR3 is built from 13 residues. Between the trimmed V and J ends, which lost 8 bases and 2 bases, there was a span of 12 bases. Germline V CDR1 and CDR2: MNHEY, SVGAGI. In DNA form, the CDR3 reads TGTGCCAGCTCTACAGGCCTAAACACTGAAGCTTTCTTT. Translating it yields CASSTGLNTEAFF.

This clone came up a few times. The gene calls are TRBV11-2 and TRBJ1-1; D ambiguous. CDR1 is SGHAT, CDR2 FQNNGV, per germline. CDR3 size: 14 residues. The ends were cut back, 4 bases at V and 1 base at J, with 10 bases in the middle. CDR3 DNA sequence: TGTGCCAGCAGCTCCGGTCCTTCGAACACTGAAGCTTTCTTT. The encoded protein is CASSSGPSNTEAFF.

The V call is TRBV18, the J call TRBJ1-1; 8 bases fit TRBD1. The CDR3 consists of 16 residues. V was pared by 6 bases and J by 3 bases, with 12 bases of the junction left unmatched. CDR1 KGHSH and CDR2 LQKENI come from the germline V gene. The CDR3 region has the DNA TGTGCCAGCTCTCCCAAGGTAGGACAGGGAGACACTGAAGCTTTCTTT. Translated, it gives CASSPKVGQGDTEAFF.

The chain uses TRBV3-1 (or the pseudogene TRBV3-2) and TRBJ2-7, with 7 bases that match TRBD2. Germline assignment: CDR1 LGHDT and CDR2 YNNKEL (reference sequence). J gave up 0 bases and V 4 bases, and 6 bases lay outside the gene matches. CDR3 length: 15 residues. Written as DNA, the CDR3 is TGTGCCAGCAGCCTAGGGCAGCGGGGCTCCTACGAGCAGTACTTC. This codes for CASSLGQRGSYEQYF.

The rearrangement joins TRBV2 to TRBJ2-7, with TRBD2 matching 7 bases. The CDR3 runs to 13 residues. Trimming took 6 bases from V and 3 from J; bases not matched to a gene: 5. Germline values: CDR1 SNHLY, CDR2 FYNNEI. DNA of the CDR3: TGTGCCAGCAGGAAAGCGGGAAGCTACGAGCAGTACTTC. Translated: CASRKAGSYEQYF. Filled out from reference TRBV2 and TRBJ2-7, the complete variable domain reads EPEVTQTPSHQVTQMGQEVILRCVPISNHLYFYWYRQILGQKVEFLVSFYNNEISEKSEIFDDQFSVERPDGSNFTLKIRSTKLEDSAMYFCASRKAGSYEQYFGPGTRLTVT.

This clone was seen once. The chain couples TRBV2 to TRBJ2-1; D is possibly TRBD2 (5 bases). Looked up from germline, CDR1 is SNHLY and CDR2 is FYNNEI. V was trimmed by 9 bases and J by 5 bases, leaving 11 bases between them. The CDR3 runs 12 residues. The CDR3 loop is CASVGLDNEQFF. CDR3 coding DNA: TGTGCCAGTGTAGGACTCGACAATGAGCAGTTCTTC. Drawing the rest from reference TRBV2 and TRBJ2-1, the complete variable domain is EPEVTQTPSHQVTQMGQEVILRCVPISNHLYFYWYRQILGQKVEFLVSFYNNEISEKSEIFDDQFSVERPDGSNFTLKIRSTKLEDSAMYFCASVGLDNEQFFGPGTRLTVL.

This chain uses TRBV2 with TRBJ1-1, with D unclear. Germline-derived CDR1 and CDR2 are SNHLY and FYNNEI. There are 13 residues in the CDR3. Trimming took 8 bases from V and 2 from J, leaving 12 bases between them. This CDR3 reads CASQTWSNTEAFF. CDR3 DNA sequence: TGTGCCAGCCAGACATGGTCCAACACTGAAGCTTTCTTT. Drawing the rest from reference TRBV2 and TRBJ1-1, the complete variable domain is EPEVTQTPSHQVTQMGQEVILRCVPISNHLYFYWYRQILGQKVEFLVSFYNNEISEKSEIFDDQFSVERPDGSNFTLKIRSTKLEDSAMYFCASQTWSNTEAFFGQGTRLTVV.

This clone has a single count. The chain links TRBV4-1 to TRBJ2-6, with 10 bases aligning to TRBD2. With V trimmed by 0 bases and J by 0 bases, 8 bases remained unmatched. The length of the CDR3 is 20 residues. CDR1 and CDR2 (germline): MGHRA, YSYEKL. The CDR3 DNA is TGCGCCAGCAGCCAAGATAGTCTGCTAGCGGGGGACTCTGGGGCCAACGTCCTGACTTTC. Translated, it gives CASSQDSLLAGDSGANVLTF.